The T cell receptor beta chain described here comes from a study of T cell responses to AZD1222 COVID-19 vaccine. General study results and limits: Two doses of AZD1222 preceded a rise in Spike-specific TCR breadth and depth.

Only in-frame clones appear in the TCRdb table, and some are missing; sequencing was by immunoSEQ multiplex PCR. Here the sample spans about 140,000 clones, roughly 87% being singletons. The CDR3 length is 16 residues. Germline V gives CDR1 LGHNA, CDR2 YSLEER. The V gene lost 4 bases and the J gene lost 5 bases, with 20 bases spanning the gap. Worth noting for this clone: Its antigen is undetermined.

The chain is built from TRBV4-3 and TRBJ1-2, with D possibly matching TRBD1 (5 bases). Sequencing used peripheral blood, obtained 28 days after the second AZD1222 dose. The receptor was derived from an adult who received the AZD1222 COVID-19 vaccine. CDR3 amino acids: CASSPSIRGDAYGYTF. The CDR3 DNA reads TGCGCCAGCAGCCCATCTATCCGGGGCGACGCGTATGGCTACACCTTC.